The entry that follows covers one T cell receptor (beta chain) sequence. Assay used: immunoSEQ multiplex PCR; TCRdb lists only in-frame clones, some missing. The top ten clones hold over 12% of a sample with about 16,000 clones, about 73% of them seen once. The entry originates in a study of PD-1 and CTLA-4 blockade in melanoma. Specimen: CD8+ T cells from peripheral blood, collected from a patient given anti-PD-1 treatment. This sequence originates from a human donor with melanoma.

The CDR3 spells CASSETGSNQPQHF. CDR3 nucleotides: TGTGCCAGCAGCGAGACGGGCTCCAATCAGCCCCAGCATTTT. The V and J genes are TRBV27 and TRBJ1-5; D is ambiguous. CDR1 is MNHEY and CDR2 is SMNVEV in the germline V gene (reference sequence). Trimming stripped 6 bases from V and 3 bases from J, with 12 bases between. This CDR3 contains 14 residues.